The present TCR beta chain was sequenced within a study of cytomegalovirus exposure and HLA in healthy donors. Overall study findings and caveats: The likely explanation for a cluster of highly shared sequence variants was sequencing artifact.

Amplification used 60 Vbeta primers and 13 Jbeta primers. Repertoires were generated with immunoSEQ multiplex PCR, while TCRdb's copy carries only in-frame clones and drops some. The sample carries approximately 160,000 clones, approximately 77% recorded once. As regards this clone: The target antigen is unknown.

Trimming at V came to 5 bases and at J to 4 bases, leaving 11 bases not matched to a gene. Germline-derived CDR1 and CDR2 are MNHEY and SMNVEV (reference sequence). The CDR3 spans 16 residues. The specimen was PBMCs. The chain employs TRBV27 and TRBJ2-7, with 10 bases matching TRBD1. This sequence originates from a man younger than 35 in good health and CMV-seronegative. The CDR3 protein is CASSPSTGGRWYEQYF. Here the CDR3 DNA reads TGTGCCAGCAGTCCATCGACAGGGGGCCGATGGTACGAGCAGTACTTC.